This T cell receptor (beta chain) was recovered during a study of early T cells in non-severe SARS-CoV-2 infection. In the study overall: With bulk RNA from unsorted whole blood as input, sequencing yielded unpaired chains.

Germline V CDR1 and CDR2: SEHNR, FQNEAQ (reference sequence). V gave up 3 bases and J gave up 7 bases, with 10 bases separating them. This CDR3 comprises 13 residues. Separate cDNA molecules each had unique molecular identifiers attached to them. Each CDR3 protein gets one entry after TCRdb re-called the 5' RACE reads with MiXCR. The data show approximately 58,000 distinct CDR3 sequences, around 12% seen once. The TCR sequence derives from an adult who was a healthcare worker with PCR-confirmed SARS-CoV-2 infection or an uninfected control (not recorded which). The genes are TRBV7-9 and TRBJ1-3, with no clear D. The input for sequencing was whole blood, taken at baseline. CDR3 residues: CASSLALRNTIYF. The CDR3 coding sequence is TGTGCCAGCAGCTTGGCGTTAAGGAACACCATATATTTT.